These 2 T cell receptor beta chains came from one sample sequenced in a study of T cell responses to AZD1222 COVID-19 vaccine. TCRdb's table, derived via immunoSEQ multiplex PCR, lists solely in-frame clones and lacks some. Among some 150,000 clones listed, just under 90% were seen once. Sequenced here: peripheral blood, sampled 28 days after the second dose of the MenACWY control vaccine. These receptors were taken from an adult who received the MenACWY meningococcal vaccine as a control.

The V call is TRBV4-3, the J call TRBJ2-1; D gene uncertain. Germline CDR1 and CDR2: LGHNA and YSLEER. V was cut by 0 bases and J by 2 bases, with 11 bases left in between. This CDR3 comprises 16 residues. The CDR3 spells CASSQEELSPYNEQFF. The CDR3 region has the DNA TGCGCCAGCAGCCAAGAAGAGCTCTCTCCCTACAATGAGCAGTTCTTC.

This clone was found a few times. This chain joins TRBV28 and TRBJ1-4; 8 bases line up with TRBD1. Germline V gene data show CDR1 as MDHEN and CDR2 as SYDVKM. The CDR3 runs to 15 residues. With V trimmed by 5 bases and J by 7 bases, 9 bases remained unmatched. The CDR3 loop is CASSRTGTGGEKLFF. In DNA, the CDR3 is TGTGCCAGCAGTAGAACCGGGACAGGCGGTGAAAAACTGTTTTTT.